This T cell receptor (beta chain) was identified in a study of T-cell reconstitution after alpha-beta-depleted transplantation in children. Study-wide results and caveats: Expanded graft clones numbering several hundred reportedly gave rise to alpha-beta T cells about two months after transplant. Certain patients had high TCRbeta diversity at day 60, and it came from recipient T cells and thymic progenitors that survived. Diversity and T-cell counts at one year after transplant derived mostly from new T cells.

A few counts support this clonotype. Its specificity is not known. Germline CDR1 is SGHRS and CDR2 is YFSETQ. V dropped 3 bases and J dropped 4 bases, with 16 bases sitting between them. The CDR3 length is 15 residues. Library preparation (for TCRbeta) was performed with unique molecular identifiers. Each CDR3 protein gets one entry after TCRdb re-called the PCR reads with MiXCR. The profile covers 250,000 to 300,000 distinct CDR3 sequences, with less than 9.5% appearing a single time and 9.1% taken by the ten largest. The sequencing here drew on peripheral blood, taken 360 days after TCRalphabeta/CD19-depleted stem cell transplant. This sequence was found in a female patient aged 2-15 years who had a stem cell transplant for Fanconi anemia, so the T cells may come from the graft donor. The V gene is TRBV5-1, the J gene TRBJ1-2; D is perhaps TRBD1 (6 bases). This chain's CDR3 is CASSSPGTPVYGYTF. The CDR3 DNA follows: TGCGCCAGCAGCTCCCCCGGGACACCCGTCTATGGCTACACCTTC. Using reference TRBV5-1 and TRBJ1-2 for the parts outside the CDR3, the full variable domain is KAGVTQTPRYLIKTRGQQVTLSCSPISGHRSVSWYQQTPGQGLQFLFEYFSETQRNKGNFPGRFSGRQFSNSRSEMNVSTLELGDSALYLCASSSPGTPVYGYTFGSGTRLTVV.